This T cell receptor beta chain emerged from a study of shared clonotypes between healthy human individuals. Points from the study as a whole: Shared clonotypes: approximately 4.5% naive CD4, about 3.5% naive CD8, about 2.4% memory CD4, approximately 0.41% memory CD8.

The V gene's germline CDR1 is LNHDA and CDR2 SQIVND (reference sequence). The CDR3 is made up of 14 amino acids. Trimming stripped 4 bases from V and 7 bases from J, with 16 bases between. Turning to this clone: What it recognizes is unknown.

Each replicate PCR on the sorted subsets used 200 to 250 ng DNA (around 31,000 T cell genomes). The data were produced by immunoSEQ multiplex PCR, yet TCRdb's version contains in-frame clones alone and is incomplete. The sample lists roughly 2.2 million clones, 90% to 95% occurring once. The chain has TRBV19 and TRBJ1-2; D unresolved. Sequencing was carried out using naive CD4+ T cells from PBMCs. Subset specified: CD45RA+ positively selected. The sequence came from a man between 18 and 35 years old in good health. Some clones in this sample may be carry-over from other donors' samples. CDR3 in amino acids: CASSSNRETGGYTF. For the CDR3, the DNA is TGTGCCAGTAGTAGTAACAGAGAGACGGGTGGCTACACCTTC.